This T cell receptor (beta chain) was retrieved from a study of OX40 agonist ivuxolimab in advanced cancers. Study context: At 75% to 90% male, the cohort had a mean age of roughly 60 years, ranging from 23 to 79. Study-wide results and limits: The average count of expanded clones was higher among CD8+ T cells than among CD4+.

The cohort excluded patients with autoimmune disease history or systemic immunosuppression. Baseline was the first blood sampling point, followed by cycle 4 day 1 and cycle 7 day 1. Data came from immunoSEQ multiplex PCR; TCRdb stores just in-frame clones and leaves some out. The table includes roughly 35,000 clones, around 82% detected once. The CDR3 loop spans 15 amino acids. The V gene's germline CDR1 is SGDLS and CDR2 YYNGEE. Trimming at V came to 0 bases and at J to 7 bases, leaving 4 bases not matched to a gene. As to this clone: Its matching antigen is unknown.

The chain employs TRBV9 and TRBJ2-2; TRBD2 aligns across 9 bases. The TCR comes from an adult with an advanced solid tumor such as melanoma, head and neck, liver or kidney cancer. The sample consisted of CD4+ or CD8+ T cells sorted from blood, taken in a trial of the OX40 agonist ivuxolimab. The CDR3 region is CASSVDSGGFGELFF. The CDR3 DNA reads as TGTGCCAGCAGCGTAGATAGCGGGGGATTCGGGGAGCTGTTTTTT.